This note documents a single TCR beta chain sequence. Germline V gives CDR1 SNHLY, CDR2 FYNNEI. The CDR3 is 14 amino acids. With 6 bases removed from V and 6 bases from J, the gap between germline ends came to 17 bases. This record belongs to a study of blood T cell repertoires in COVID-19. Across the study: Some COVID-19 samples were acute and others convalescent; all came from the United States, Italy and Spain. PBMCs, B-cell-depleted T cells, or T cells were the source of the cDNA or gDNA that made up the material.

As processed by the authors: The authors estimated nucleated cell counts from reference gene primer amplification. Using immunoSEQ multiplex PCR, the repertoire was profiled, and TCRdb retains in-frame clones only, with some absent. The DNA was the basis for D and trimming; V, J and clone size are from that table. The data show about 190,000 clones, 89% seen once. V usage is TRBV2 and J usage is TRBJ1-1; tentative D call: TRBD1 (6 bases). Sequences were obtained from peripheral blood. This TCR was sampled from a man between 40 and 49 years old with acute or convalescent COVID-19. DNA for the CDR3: TGTGCCAGCAGGACCGCGGGGGGCGGCGCTGAAGCTTTCTTT. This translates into CASRTAGGGAEAFF.